A single sample is the source of the 23 T cell receptor beta chains below, sequenced in a study of T cell repertoires in cytomegalovirus infection. These receptors have no known antigen. In TCRdb, the reads were re-called with MiXCR into one record per CDR3 protein. The sample shows 750,000 to 900,000 distinct CDR3 sequences, roughly 29% of them seen only once. The specimen was cultured CD8+ T cells from PBMCs, collected from culture after CMV antigen stimulation. The receptors derive from a human donor in good health (CMV status not recorded). Some clones in this sample may be carry-over from other donors' samples.

The chain carries TRBV12-3 or TRBV12-4 and TRBJ1-3; 7 bases match TRBD1. The ends lost 7 bases at V and 3 bases at J; junction bases unmatched: 9. CDR3 length equals 15 residues. The CDR3 here is CASIPDRVVGNTIYF. In DNA, the CDR3 is TGTGCCAGCATCCCCGACAGGGTGGTTGGAAACACCATATATTTT.

The genes are TRBV4-3 and TRBJ1-1; D is ambiguous. The CDR3 is 15 residues long. Between the trimmed V and J ends, which lost 1 base and 3 bases, there was a span of 12 bases. Germline lookup yields CDR1 LGHNA and CDR2 YSLEER. The CDR3: CASSQGLTAYTEAFF. Written as DNA, the CDR3 is TGCGCCAGCAGCCAAGGTCTTACAGCGTACACTGAAGCTTTCTTT.

This clonotype was detected only a few times. J is TRBJ2-1 and V is TRBV7-9; D is ambiguous. Germline V gene data show CDR1 as SEHNR and CDR2 as FQNEAQ (reference sequence). This CDR3 has 15 residues. CDR3 DNA sequence: TGTGCGGTACTTACAGACTCCTTACTTTTCGATGAGCAGTTCTTC. It yields the protein CAVLTDSLLFDEQFF. Full variable domain (rest looked up from reference TRBV7-9 and TRBJ2-1): DTGVSQNPRHKITKRGQNVTFRCDPISEHNRLYWYRQTLGQGPEFLTYFQNEAQLEKSRLLSDRFSAERPKGSFSTLEIQRTEQGDSAMYLCAVLTDSLLFDEQFFGPGTRLTVL.

The chain employs TRBV15 and TRBJ2-2; D perhaps matches TRBD1 (6 bases). The CDR3 loop spans 14 amino acids. V lost 6 bases and J lost 1, with 9 bases in between. Germline V gives CDR1 LNHNV, CDR2 YYDKDF (reference sequence). The CDR3 DNA is TGTGCCACCAGAAGGACAGAGAACACCGGGGAGCTGTTTTTT. Its translation: CATRRTENTGELFF.

V usage is TRBV27 and J usage is TRBJ2-6; TRBD1 agrees at 8 bases. Per germline, CDR1 MNHEY and CDR2 SMNVEV (reference sequence). Losses at the gene ends were 4 bases for V and 1 base for J; bases not matched to a gene: 6. The CDR3 covers 17 residues. The CDR3 region is CASSYNRGSSGANVLTF. The CDR3 DNA sequence: TGTGCCAGCAGTTACAACAGGGGGAGTTCTGGGGCCAACGTCCTGACTTTC.

The chain uses TRBV27 and TRBJ2-1, with D possibly being TRBD1 (5 bases). V was cut by 5 bases and J by 0 bases, with 11 bases left in between. Germline-derived CDR1 and CDR2 are MNHEY and SMNVEV (reference sequence). The CDR3 contains 15 residues. This CDR3 is CASSTTASSYNEQFF. CDR3 DNA sequence: TGTGCCAGCAGTACGACAGCTAGCTCCTACAATGAGCAGTTCTTC.

This clonotype was found many times. The chain has TRBV7-6 and TRBJ2-2; a weak D match, TRBD1 (6 bases). The CDR3 covers 12 residues. Deletions cut 5 bases from V and 7 bases from J, with 8 bases between. In germline, CDR1 is SGHVS, CDR2 FNYEAQ. The chain's CDR3 is CASSQGNGELFF. The DNA of the CDR3 is TGTGCCAGCAGCCAGGGGAACGGGGAGCTGTTTTTT.

The chain employs TRBV5-1 and TRBJ2-1; D ambiguous. Trimming left V 1 base short and J 0 bases short, with 8 bases between. Germline-derived CDR1 and CDR2 are SGHRS and YFSETQ. The CDR3 contains 15 residues. The CDR3 spells CASSLTAVSYNEQFF. Written as DNA, the CDR3 is TGCGCCAGCAGCTTGACAGCTGTCTCCTACAATGAGCAGTTCTTC. The whole variable domain, remainder taken from reference TRBV5-1 and TRBJ2-1, is KAGVTQTPRYLIKTRGQQVTLSCSPISGHRSVSWYQQTPGQGLQFLFEYFSETQRNKGNFPGRFSGRQFSNSRSEMNVSTLELGDSALYLCASSLTAVSYNEQFFGPGTRLTVL.

V is TRBV7-6 and J is TRBJ2-1, with TRBD2 matching over 11 bases. Germline V lookup: CDR1 SGHVS, CDR2 FNYEAQ. This CDR3 comprises 17 residues. Unmatched junction bases numbered 11, after V lost 3 bases and J lost 7 bases. CDR3 coding DNA: TGTGCCAGCAGCTTTTTTAGCGGGGGGGTCATAGGGAATGAGCAGTTCTTC. Protein product: CASSFFSGGVIGNEQFF.

This clonotype was picked up a small number of times. This sequence joins TRBV7-6 and TRBJ1-2; D remains unclear. Germline CDR1 and CDR2: SGHVS and FNYEAQ. Deletions cut 1 base from V and 2 bases from J, with 17 bases between. The CDR3 covers 17 residues. The CDR3 DNA is TGTGCCAGCAGCTTAGAGCCGGGTGACACGGGAAACTATGGCTACACCTTC. Translated, it gives CASSLEPGDTGNYGYTF.

The rearrangement joins TRBV27 to TRBJ1-2, with a weak D call TRBD1 (5 bases). V lost 4 bases, J lost 0 bases, and 9 bases lay in between. There are 14 residues in the CDR3. The V gene's germline CDR1 is MNHEY and CDR2 SMNVEV (reference sequence). The CDR3 DNA reads as TGTGCCAGCAGTTGGGGGACCCCTAACTATGGCTACACCTTC. The encoded protein is CASSWGTPNYGYTF.

This clonotype has a count of ten or more. The chain is built from TRBV7-2 and TRBJ2-1, with 8 positions matching TRBD2. This CDR3 is 16 amino acids long. Germline lookup yields CDR1 SGHTA and CDR2 FQGNSA. Losses at the gene ends were 3 bases for V and 2 bases for J; bases not matched to a gene: 6. The CDR3 region is CASSFASGRTYNEQFF. The CDR3, as DNA: TGTGCCAGCAGCTTCGCTAGCGGGCGGACCTACAATGAGCAGTTCTTC.

This clonotype was counted many times. CDR3 in DNA: TGTGCCAGCAGCTTATTTATGACAGATACGCAGTATTTT. Translated: CASSLFMTDTQYF. V is TRBV7-8 and J is TRBJ2-3, with D uncertain. Germline lookup yields CDR1 SGHVS and CDR2 FQNEAQ. Trimming left V 2 bases short and J 3 bases short, with 6 bases between. The CDR3 extends over 13 amino acids.

The genes are TRBV19 and TRBJ1-1, with TRBD1 as a possible D gene (6 bases). The CDR3 extends over 16 amino acids. Germline V gives CDR1 LNHDA, CDR2 SQIVND (reference sequence). The V end lost 5 bases, the J end lost 0 bases, and 16 bases lay between the germline ends. The CDR3 nucleotides read TGTGCCAGTAGTCTTAGGGGGTTTCCTATGAACACTGAAGCTTTCTTT. Translating gives CASSLRGFPMNTEAFF.

The V gene is TRBV7-9, the J gene TRBJ1-2; D not resolved. This CDR3 spans 16 amino acids. The germline V gene has CDR1 SEHNR and CDR2 FQNEAQ (reference sequence). Trimming cost V 1 base and J 7 bases, with 19 bases left between them. Here the CDR3 DNA reads TGTGCCAGCAGCTTAGGGACCGGTAATACTGACGTTGGCTACACCTTC. Protein: CASSLGTGNTDVGYTF.

This clonotype was counted once. This rearrangement joins TRBV7-9 to TRBJ2-1; 14 bases align to TRBD2. CDR3 length: 19 residues. After removal of 5 bases from V and 0 bases from J, the junction contained 9 bases not matched to a gene. In germline, CDR1 is SEHNR, CDR2 FQNEAQ (reference sequence). CDR3 amino acids: CASSPRTSGGQSSYNEQFF. Here the CDR3 DNA reads TGTGCCAGCAGCCCGAGGACTAGCGGGGGGCAAAGCTCCTACAATGAGCAGTTCTTC.

The chain joins TRBV6-9 to TRBJ2-7; possible D gene TRBD1, 5 bases. Germline CDR1 reads MNHGY; CDR2 reads SVAAGI. Trimming removed 11 bases from V and 0 bases from J, with 17 bases in between. The CDR3 runs 14 residues. The CDR3 DNA reads TGTGCCCGCACCCCTGTCCAGGGCTCCTACGAGCAGTACTTC. Translating it yields CARTPVQGSYEQYF.

CDR3 sequence (DNA): TGTGCCAGCAGCGCCGGACAGGGGGCCACTGAAGCTTTCTTT. Protein sequence: CASSAGQGATEAFF. This chain joins TRBV7-6 and TRBJ1-1, with TRBD1 identical over 11 bases. CDR1 is SGHVS, CDR2 FNYEAQ, per germline. This CDR3 has 14 residues. Trimming at V came to 5 bases and at J to 4 bases, leaving 3 bases not matched to a gene.

The chain links TRBV6-2 or TRBV6-3 to TRBJ2-7; no clear D. With 7 bases removed from V and 1 base from J, the gap between germline ends came to 11 bases. Germline CDR1 MNHEY, CDR2 SVGEGT. The CDR3 has 13 amino acids. The CDR3 is CASKRPQSYEQYV. The CDR3 region has the DNA TGTGCCAGCAAACGGCCCCAATCCTACGAGCAGTACGTC.

CDR3 nucleotides: TGTGCCAGTAGTATAGTCCCAGGGGCTGTCACATCTGGGGCCAACGTCCTGACTTTC. Protein: CASSIVPGAVTSGANVLTF. The gene calls are TRBV19 and TRBJ2-6; maybe TRBD1 (6 bases). CDR3 length: 19 residues. Trimming left V 1 base short and J 1 base short, with 17 bases between. Germline loops: CDR1 LNHDA, CDR2 SQIVND (reference sequence).

This clonotype rates as medium-sized (0.01 to 0.1%). The rearrangement links TRBV7-6 to TRBJ2-3; 8 bases are shared with TRBD1. Germline V CDR1 and CDR2: SGHVS, FNYEAQ. V was pared by 1 base and J by 2 bases, with 8 bases of the junction left unmatched. The CDR3 sequence is 17 residues long. CDR3 sequence: CASSLVPTGDHTDTQYF. The CDR3 DNA reads as TGTGCCAGCAGCTTAGTCCCGACAGGGGACCACACAGATACGCAGTATTTT.

The genes are TRBV7-2 and TRBJ1-3; D gene unclear. From germline, CDR1 is SGHTA and CDR2 FQGNSA. The CDR3 has 14 amino acids. Between the trimmed V and J ends, which lost 8 bases and 0 bases, there was a span of 11 bases. The CDR3 DNA is TGTGCCAGCGGTCGTTCCTCCTCTGGAAACACCATATATTTT. Its translation: CASGRSSSGNTIYF.

This clonotype occurred a few times. This chain connects TRBV12-3 or TRBV12-4 to TRBJ1-1; D unresolved. This CDR3 has 14 amino acids. Trimming took off 5 bases at V and 4 bases at J, with 14 bases between the two ends. Here the CDR3 reads CASSDGLFRTEAFF. The CDR3 coding sequence is TGTGCCAGCAGTGACGGGTTGTTTCGCACTGAAGCTTTCTTT.